Each of the 3 T cell receptor beta chains below was sequenced from the same sample in a study of cytomegalovirus exposure and HLA in healthy donors. PCR used 60 Vbeta primers and 13 Jbeta primers. Sequencing was performed with immunoSEQ multiplex PCR; in TCRdb, only in-frame clones are kept and a portion is missing. The sample yields about 160,000 clones, 75% to 85% seen once. Sequencing used PBMCs. The receptors were sampled from a man aged 25 to 45 in good health and CMV-seronegative.

The chain couples TRBV5-1 to TRBJ1-1, with a possible D match to TRBD1 (6 bases). V was pared by 3 bases and J by 0 bases, with 9 bases between. Germline V gives CDR1 SGHRS, CDR2 YFSETQ. The CDR3 contains 14 residues. CDR3 protein: CASSSGTLNTEAFF. Written as DNA, the CDR3 is TGCGCCAGCAGCTCCGGGACACTGAACACTGAAGCTTTCTTT.

The chain links TRBV28 to TRBJ2-7; 7 nucleotides agree with TRBD1. CDR3 length: 12 amino acids. Germline V gives CDR1 MDHEN, CDR2 SYDVKM. V lost 8 bases, J lost 2 bases, and 3 bases stayed unmatched. CDR3 protein: CASGTAPYEQYF. CDR3 sequence (DNA): TGTGCCAGCGGGACAGCACCCTACGAGCAGTACTTC.

The chain carries TRBV18 and TRBJ1-2; TRBD1 matches 10 bases. The CDR3 spans 15 residues. Germline V lookup: CDR1 KGHSH, CDR2 LQKENI. Unmatched junction bases numbered 6, after V lost 5 bases and J lost 3 bases. The DNA for the CDR3 is TGTGCCAGCTCAGCGACAGGGGGCGCGGACTATGGCTACACCTTC. This encodes CASSATGGADYGYTF.